The T cell receptor (beta chain) under discussion was sequenced for a study of cytomegalovirus exposure and HLA in healthy donors. Germline V gene data show CDR1 as SQVTM and CDR2 as ANQGSEA. V lost 1 base and J lost 0, with 4 bases in between. This CDR3 has 12 amino acids. The PCR had 60 Vbeta and 13 Jbeta primers. Produced via immunoSEQ multiplex PCR; TCRdb's table is partial and in-frame only. The sample carries 95,000 or so clones, 55% to 75% recorded once. The sequence was collected from a woman between 45 and 60 years old in good health and CMV-seropositive. The source material was PBMCs. This chain connects TRBV29-1 to TRBJ2-7; D not certain. CDR3 coding DNA: TGCAGCGTTGAAGGCAGCTCCTACGAGCAGTACTTC. It codes for CSVEGSSYEQYF.